The 18 T cell receptor beta chains below were found in one sample sequenced in a study of blood T cell repertoires in COVID-19. This table comes from immunoSEQ multiplex PCR, and its TCRdb copy is limited to in-frame clones, with some not included. Of about 200,000 clones detected, around 88% appear once; the ten largest clones hold 1.5%. Material for sequencing was peripheral blood. All receptors come from a man aged 18 to 29 with active or convalescent COVID-19.

The rearrangement links TRBV6-2 or TRBV6-3 to TRBJ1-1; D ambiguous. Trimming took off 2 bases at V and 1 base at J, with 11 bases between the two ends. The germline V gene has CDR1 MNHEY and CDR2 SVGEGT. The length of the CDR3 is 15 residues. CDR3 coding DNA: TGTGCCAGCAGTTACCCTCAGACACCGAACACTGAAGCTTTCTTT. This sequence encodes CASSYPQTPNTEAFF.

This clone was picked up a small number of times. V and J are TRBV10-3 and TRBJ2-2, with D uncertain. CDR3 size: 13 residues. The V gene lost 4 bases and the J gene lost 6 bases, with 9 bases spanning the gap. Germline V gene data show CDR1 as ENHRY and CDR2 as SYGVKD. The CDR3 DNA reads TGTGCCATCAGTGGGCCCCGGGCCGGGGAGCTGTTTTTT. Its translation is CAISGPRAGELFF.

J is TRBJ2-1 and V is TRBV28, with D hard to call. The CDR3 is 12 amino acids. V dropped 4 bases and J dropped 10 bases, with 11 bases sitting between them. Germline-derived CDR1 and CDR2 are MDHEN and SYDVKM. This CDR3 reads CASSSTYQEQFF. In nucleotides, the CDR3 is TGTGCCAGCAGTTCGACTTACCAGGAGCAGTTCTTC.

This clone appeared a single time. The chain uses TRBV27 and TRBJ2-4, with 9 bases identical to TRBD1. The germline V gene has CDR1 MNHEY and CDR2 SMNVEV (reference sequence). The CDR3 extends over 12 amino acids. Germline trimming cut 4 bases from V and 12 bases from J; bases unmatched to any gene: 4. In DNA form, the CDR3 reads TGTGCCAGCAGTTACACAGGGGGCCCTCAGTACTTC. It is translated as CASSYTGGPQYF.

The chain recombines TRBV10-3 with TRBJ1-2; no firm D call. This CDR3 has 14 residues. V lost 11 bases and J lost 2, with 18 bases in between. The germline V gene has CDR1 ENHRY and CDR2 SYGVKD. The CDR3 DNA sequence: TGTGCCTCATCACAGCCCCCCTCCAACTATGGCTACACCTTC. This translates into CASSQPPSNYGYTF.

The gene calls are TRBV5-1 and TRBJ2-5; 8 bases map to TRBD1. The ends lost 4 bases at V and 4 bases at J; junction bases unmatched: 3. This CDR3 contains 13 residues. The germline CDR1 and CDR2 sequences are SGHRS and YFSETQ. In DNA, the CDR3 is TGCGCCAGCAGCCGACAGGGGCGAGAGACCCAGTACTTC. This codes for CASSRQGRETQYF.

The J gene is TRBJ1-6, the V gene TRBV27; tentatively, D is TRBD1 (5 bases). Trimming removed 3 bases from V and 2 bases from J, with 8 bases in between. Germline V gene data show CDR1 as MNHEY and CDR2 as SMNVEV (reference sequence). The CDR3 is 15 amino acids. The CDR3 DNA reads TGTGCCAGCAGTTTCGGGGGTACCTATAATTCACCCCTCCACTTT. Its translation is CASSFGGTYNSPLHF.

This rearrangement joins TRBV9 to TRBJ2-1; TRBD1 aligns across 7 bases. The CDR3 is 14 residues long. With 4 bases clipped from V and 6 bases from J, the junction kept 7 bases outside the gene matches. Germline V gives CDR1 SGDLS, CDR2 YYNGEE. CDR3 residues: CASSMGQSRNEQFF. CDR3 sequence (DNA): TGTGCCAGCAGCATGGGACAGTCCCGCAATGAGCAGTTCTTC.

V gene TRBV7-2 combines with J gene TRBJ2-1; no clear D. Germline CDR1 is SGHTA and CDR2 is FQGNSA. This CDR3 comprises 13 residues. Trimming cost V 1 base and J 10 bases, with 11 bases left between them. The CDR3 coding sequence is TGTGCCAGCAGCTTAGAGTTGAAACAGGAGCAGTTCTTC. Amino acids: CASSLELKQEQFF.

The DNA of the CDR3 is TGTGCCTGGAGTGTACGACAGGAAAGGGAGCTGTTTTTT. It codes for CAWSVRQERELFF. This chain joins TRBV30 and TRBJ2-2; weak D call: TRBD1 (6 bases). The V gene lost 0 bases and the J gene lost 9 bases, with 11 bases spanning the gap. CDR3 size: 13 residues. CDR1 GTSNPN and CDR2 SVGIG come from the germline V gene (reference sequence).

The count of this clone is one. The CDR3 sequence: CAWSVPGQGWFVTDTQYF. For the CDR3, the DNA is TGTGCCTGGAGTGTTCCGGGACAGGGGTGGTTTGTTACAGATACGCAGTATTTT. The J gene is TRBJ2-3, the V gene TRBV30; 10 nucleotides line up with TRBD1. V was clipped by 0 bases and J by 3 bases; unmatched bases: 12. CDR3 length: 18 residues. CDR1 and CDR2 from the germline V gene are GTSNPN and SVGIG (reference sequence).

The rearrangement uses TRBV27 and TRBJ2-7; 8 bases line up with TRBD1. This CDR3 is 15 amino acids long. CDR1 is MNHEY, CDR2 SMNVEV, per germline (reference sequence). V was pared by 6 bases and J by 0 bases, with 7 bases of the junction left unmatched. CDR3 bases: TGTGCCAGCAGATTTGGGACAGGTCCCTCCTACGAGCAGTACTTC. It is translated as CASRFGTGPSYEQYF.

The V gene is TRBV9, the J gene TRBJ1-2; 9 positions agree with TRBD1. This CDR3 comprises 15 residues. V trimming: 3 bases; J trimming: 7 bases; junction bases outside the gene matches: 10. Germline lookup yields CDR1 SGDLS and CDR2 YYNGEE. The CDR3, as DNA: TGTGCCAGCAGCGCCCAGACAGGGGGTGCTGGTGGCTACACCTTC. This encodes CASSAQTGGAGGYTF. Supplemented by reference TRBV9 and TRBJ1-2, the full variable domain reads DSGVTQTPKHLITATGQRVTLRCSPRSGDLSVYWYQQSLDQGLQFLIQYYNGEERAKGNILERFSAQQFPDLHSELNLSSLELGDSALYFCASSAQTGGAGGYTFGSGTRLTVV.

The chain combines TRBV6-5 with TRBJ1-5, with TRBD1 as a possible D gene (5 bases). V lost 6 bases and J 7 bases, leaving 19 bases between the germline ends. The CDR3 covers 15 residues. The germline CDR1 and CDR2 sequences are MNHEY and SVGAGI. This chain's CDR3 is CASSRGDGFGQPQHF. Written as DNA, the CDR3 is TGTGCCAGCAGCCGGGGGGACGGATTCGGACAGCCCCAGCATTTT.

This chain joins TRBV28 and TRBJ2-7, with D possibly TRBD2 on 6 matching bases. This CDR3 spans 13 amino acids. Germline CDR1 is MDHEN and CDR2 is SYDVKM. V was cut by 6 bases and J by 0 bases, with 9 bases left in between. The CDR3 DNA follows: TGTGCCAGCAGCGAGGGAGGCTCCTACGAGCAGTACTTC. Translated: CASSEGGSYEQYF.

J is TRBJ1-2 and V is TRBV27; 8 bases line up with TRBD1. Germline V gene data show CDR1 as MNHEY and CDR2 as SMNVEV (reference sequence). This CDR3 is built from 13 residues. Trimming removed 6 bases from V and 7 bases from J; junction bases left unmatched: 7. DNA of the CDR3: TGTGCCAGCAGACTGACAGGGGTAGGTGGCTACACCTTC. As protein: CASRLTGVGGYTF.

The chain is built from TRBV3-1 (or the pseudogene TRBV3-2) and TRBJ1-1; 8 bases are shared with TRBD1. With 6 bases clipped from V and 7 bases from J, the junction kept 7 bases outside the gene matches. The CDR3 runs to 13 residues. Germline V gene lookup returns CDR1 LGHDT and CDR2 YNNKEL (reference sequence). CDR3 region: CASRPDRVGEAFF. CDR3 DNA: TGTGCCAGCAGGCCGGACAGGGTGGGTGAAGCTTTCTTT.

The chain carries TRBV6-5 and TRBJ1-6; D gene ambiguous. Germline V gene sequence: CDR1 MNHEY, CDR2 SVGAGI. CDR3 length: 14 amino acids. V was cut by 6 bases and J by 3 bases, with 9 bases left in between. The CDR3 nucleotides read TGTGCCAGCAGGCTACAGAGCTATAATTCACCCCTCCACTTT. Protein product: CASRLQSYNSPLHF.